A selection of T cell receptor beta chains follows, all from one sample in a study of shared clonotypes between healthy human individuals. Measured with immunoSEQ multiplex PCR; TCRdb has only the in-frame clones, and not every one. The data hold about 2 million clones, with less than 95% observed a single time. The sample taken for sequencing was naive CD8+ T cells sorted from blood. Every receptor here comes from a man aged 18 to 29 in good health. Both conserved end residues are part of each CDR3. A D gene is named only where the DNA matches it firmly. Clone size is shown for a subset of rows, as once, few, many or a class of expanded clone.

v_call	clone_size	d_call	j_call	cdr3_aa
TRBV6-5	NA	NA	TRBJ1-1	CACRALGSYTEAFF
TRBV7-8	NA	TRBD1	TRBJ1-2	CASTVGPGQGNYGYTF
TRBV7-8	once	NA	TRBJ2-7	CASSLGDSYEQYF
TRBV5-6	NA	TRBD2	TRBJ2-1	CASSLGLAGLLNEQFF
TRBV27	NA	TRBD1	TRBJ2-2	CASRGWTGDNTGELFF
TRBV11-2	NA	NA	TRBJ1-1	CASSPEFNTEAFF
TRBV7-3	NA	TRBD2	TRBJ2-3	CASSSGGAADTQYF
TRBV4-1	NA	NA	TRBJ1-5	CASSQVGAGLQPQHF
TRBV30	NA	TRBD1	TRBJ1-3	CAWLGTGVSGNTIYF
TRBV10-1	NA	TRBD1	TRBJ1-2	CASSEGRQGESLGYTF
TRBV11-2	NA	NA	TRBJ2-7	CASSLAQGSYEQYF
TRBV9	once	NA	TRBJ2-5	CASSVGGGTETQYF
TRBV7-9	NA	NA	TRBJ1-5	CASRLARQAPNQPQHF
TRBV28	NA	NA	TRBJ2-4	CAGSGGPKNIQYF
TRBV21-1	NA	NA	TRBJ1-3	CASPLGGGSTIYF
TRBV4-3	NA	NA	TRBJ2-7	CASSQDGASYEQYF
TRBV6-1	NA	NA	TRBJ2-4	CASSELGALDIQYF
TRBV25-1	NA	TRBD1	TRBJ1-2	CASSDGTADFNYGYTF
TRBV7-9	NA	TRBD1	TRBJ2-7	CASSRYRDSYEQYF
TRBV4-1	NA	TRBD1	TRBJ2-7	CASSQGGQVFSYEQYF
TRBV4-2	NA	TRBD2	TRBJ2-2	CASSEENLGLAGIDGELFF
TRBV5-6	NA	TRBD1	TRBJ1-1	CASSPGTGQEAFF
TRBV19	NA	NA	TRBJ2-1	CASSMDNSFNEQFF
TRBV7-6	NA	NA	TRBJ1-1	CASSLGSEGRDTEAFF
TRBV5-8	NA	NA	TRBJ1-2	CASSLGGDSFYGYTF
TRBV13	NA	TRBD2	TRBJ2-7	CASSSGLATSYEQYF
TRBV7-2	NA	NA	TRBJ2-3	CASSLGLLDTQYF
TRBV19	NA	NA	TRBJ2-1	CASSIGDYNEQFF
TRBV5-6	NA	TRBD1	TRBJ2-7	CASSLGQGDEQYF
TRBV7-9	NA	NA	TRBJ1-1	CASSITSMGRGAFF
TRBV27	NA	TRBD1	TRBJ2-1	CASSFSGGDSYNEQFF
TRBV30	NA	TRBD2	TRBJ2-2	CASSGGELFF
TRBV30	NA	NA	TRBJ1-1	CAWSVTAFRGGASRPDSEAFF
TRBV9	NA	TRBD1	TRBJ2-5	CASSAGTGSFQETQYF
TRBV30	NA	NA	TRBJ2-5	CAWSLVFIETQYF
TRBV7-8	NA	TRBD1	TRBJ1-4	CASSLTGGNEKLFF
TRBV30	NA	TRBD1	TRBJ2-5	CAWSAGTAQETQYF
TRBV18	NA	NA	TRBJ1-1	CASSPPMGPWDTEAFF
TRBV19	NA	TRBD2	TRBJ2-3	CASSIVGLASTDTQYF
TRBV5-8	NA	NA	TRBJ1-1	CASSFGGVGTEAFF
TRBV13	NA	NA	TRBJ2-7	CASRASSGDEQYF
TRBV28	NA	TRBD1	TRBJ1-1	CASSLYGQDLNTEAFF
TRBV5-6	NA	NA	TRBJ1-2	CASSYPTGDYGYTF
TRBV27	NA	TRBD1	TRBJ1-6	CASTLTGANSPLHF
TRBV7-9	NA	NA	TRBJ2-1	CASSRESLAYNEQFF
TRBV5-1	NA	NA	TRBJ2-5	CASSLELLGYRETQYF
TRBV6-5	NA	NA	TRBJ1-4	CASSFRTASNEKLFF